A selection of T cell receptor beta chains follows, all from one sample in a study of cytomegalovirus exposure and HLA in healthy donors. Produced via immunoSEQ multiplex PCR; TCRdb's table is partial and in-frame only. The table has under 200,000 clones, around 63% seen once; the top ten hold 4.5%. Sequenced sample: PBMCs. Receptors were obtained from a woman younger than 35 in good health and CMV-seropositive. CDR3s leave out the opening cysteine and the closing phenylalanine or tryptophan. The order of the fields is CDR3 length, J gene, V gene, CDR3 protein.

10 TRBJ1-5 TRBV10-3 AISGPQQPQH
10 TRBJ2-5 TRBV5-6 ASGDRGPAQY
13 TRBJ1-5 TRBV6-5 ASGISGTGILPQH
17 TRBJ2-7 TRBV10-3 AISESEGLAGGSGYEQY
13 TRBJ1-1 TRBV6-5 ASSYKTGGGSEAF
14 TRBJ1-2 TRBV15 ATSRDRGEISYGYT
15 TRBJ1-5 TRBV5-8 ASSLRAGGMGNQPQH
13 TRBJ1-4 TRBV6-5 ASSYLLATNEKLF
10 TRBJ1-2 TRBV7-9 ASSSQGGGYT
16 TRBJ1-5 TRBV7-8 ASSLRGQALTSGQPQH
10 TRBJ2-1 TRBV7-3 ASSLKHNEQF
16 NA TRBV30 AWTPIGGQGFRSYEQY
14 TRBJ2-6 TRBV2 ASTSGRGTGANVLT
12 TRBJ1-2 TRBV5-4 ASSYDRGTDGYT
9 TRBJ2-7 TRBV30 AWSASYEQY
13 TRBJ1-1 TRBV10-3 AISEGTGENTEAF
10 TRBJ1-2 TRBV7-6 ASSLAGLGYT
12 TRBJ2-7 TRBV13 ASSLGGGTYEQY
12 TRBJ2-5 TRBV27 ARGVDRSSGTQY
14 TRBJ2-1 TRBV5-1 ASSFATGGRYNEQF